Sequencing of this TCR beta chain was carried out in a study of T-cell memory formation after mild COVID-19. Libraries for TCRalpha and TCRbeta carried sample barcodes and unique molecular identifiers via 5'RACE. From the 5' RACE reads, TCRdb called clonotypes with MiXCR, one entry per CDR3 protein. The data contain 110,000 or so distinct CDR3 sequences, about 20% of them seen just once; the ten biggest clones take up around 41%. Whole-study findings and limits: The study found contracting CD4+ clones mainly in CM and EM and contracting CD8+ clones in EMRA.

The CDR3 loop spans 15 amino acids. CDR1 SEHNR and CDR2 FQNEAQ come from the germline V gene (reference sequence). The trim removed 5 bases at V and 2 bases at J, leaving 6 bases unmatched. As for this clonotype: Its antigen remains unidentified.

The chain couples TRBV7-9 to TRBJ1-5; the match to TRBD1 covers 7 bases. The receptor was derived from a man aged 18-30 years who had mild COVID-19 (a few samples of this study predate the infection). Cell type and time point are not known. Sequencing was carried out using PBMCs or a T cell subset sorted from them (not recorded which). The CDR3 DNA reads TGTGCCAGCAGCGGACGCCAGGGGGGCAATCAGCCCCAGCATTTT. As protein: CASSGRQGGNQPQHF. Full variable domain (missing parts from reference TRBV7-9 and TRBJ1-5): DTGVSQNPRHKITKRGQNVTFRCDPISEHNRLYWYRQTLGQGPEFLTYFQNEAQLEKSRLLSDRFSAERPKGSFSTLEIQRTEQGDSAMYLCASSGRQGGNQPQHFGDGTRLSIL.